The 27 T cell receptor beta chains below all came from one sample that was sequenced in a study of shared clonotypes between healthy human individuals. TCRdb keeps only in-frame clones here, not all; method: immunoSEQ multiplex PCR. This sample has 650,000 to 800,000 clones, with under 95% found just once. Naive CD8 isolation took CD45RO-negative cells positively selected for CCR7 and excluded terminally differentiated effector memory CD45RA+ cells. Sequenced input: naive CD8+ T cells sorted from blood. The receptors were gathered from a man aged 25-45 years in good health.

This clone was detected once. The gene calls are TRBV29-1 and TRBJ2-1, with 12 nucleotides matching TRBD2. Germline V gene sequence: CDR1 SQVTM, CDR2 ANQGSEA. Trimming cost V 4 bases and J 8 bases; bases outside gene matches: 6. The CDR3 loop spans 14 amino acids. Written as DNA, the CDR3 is TGCAGCGTTGCTCTAGCGGGAGGGTTTCATGAGCAGTTCTTC. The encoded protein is CSVALAGGFHEQFF.

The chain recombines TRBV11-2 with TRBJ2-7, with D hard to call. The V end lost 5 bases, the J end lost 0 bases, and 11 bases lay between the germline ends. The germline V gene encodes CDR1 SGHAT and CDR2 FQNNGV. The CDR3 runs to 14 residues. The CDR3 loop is CASSHRGSSYEQYF. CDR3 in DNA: TGTGCCAGCAGCCACCGCGGCAGCTCCTACGAGCAGTACTTC.

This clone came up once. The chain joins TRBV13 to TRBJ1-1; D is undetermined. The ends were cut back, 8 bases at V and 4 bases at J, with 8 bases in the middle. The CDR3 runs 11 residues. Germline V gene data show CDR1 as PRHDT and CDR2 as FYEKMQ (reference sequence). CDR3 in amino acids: CASRRGTEAFF. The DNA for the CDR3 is TGTGCCAGCCGCCGAGGCACTGAAGCTTTCTTT.

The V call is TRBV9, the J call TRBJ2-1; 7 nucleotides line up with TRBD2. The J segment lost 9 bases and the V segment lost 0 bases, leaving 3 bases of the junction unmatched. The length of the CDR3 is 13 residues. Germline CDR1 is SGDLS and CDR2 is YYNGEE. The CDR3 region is CASSVGGGSEQFF. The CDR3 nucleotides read TGTGCCAGCAGCGTAGGCGGGGGTAGTGAGCAGTTCTTC.

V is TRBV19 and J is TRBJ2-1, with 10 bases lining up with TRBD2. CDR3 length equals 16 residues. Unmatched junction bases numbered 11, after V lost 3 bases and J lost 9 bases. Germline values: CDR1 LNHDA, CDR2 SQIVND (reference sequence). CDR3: CASSMNLAGVSIEQFF. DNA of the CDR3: TGTGCCAGTAGTATGAATCTAGCGGGAGTGTCTATTGAGCAGTTCTTC.

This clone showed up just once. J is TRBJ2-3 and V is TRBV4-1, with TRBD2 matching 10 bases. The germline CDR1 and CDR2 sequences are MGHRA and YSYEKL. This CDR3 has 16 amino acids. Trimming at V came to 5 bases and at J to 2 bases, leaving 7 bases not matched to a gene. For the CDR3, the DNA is TGCGCCAGCAGCTTAACTAGCGGGACGCCCACAGATACGCAGTATTTT. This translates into CASSLTSGTPTDTQYF.

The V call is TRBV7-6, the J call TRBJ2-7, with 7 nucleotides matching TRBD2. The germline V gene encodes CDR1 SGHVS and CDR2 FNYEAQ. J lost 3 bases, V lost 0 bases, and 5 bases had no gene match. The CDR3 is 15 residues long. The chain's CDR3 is CASSLAHLADYEQYF. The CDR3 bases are TGTGCCAGCAGCTTAGCGCACCTAGCGGACTACGAGCAGTACTTC.

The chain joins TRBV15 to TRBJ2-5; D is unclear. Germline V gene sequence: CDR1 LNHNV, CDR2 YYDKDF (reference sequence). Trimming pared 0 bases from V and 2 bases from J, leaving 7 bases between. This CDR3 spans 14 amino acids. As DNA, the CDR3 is TGTGCCACCAGCAGAGACATGGGGCAAGAGACCCAGTACTTC. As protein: CATSRDMGQETQYF.

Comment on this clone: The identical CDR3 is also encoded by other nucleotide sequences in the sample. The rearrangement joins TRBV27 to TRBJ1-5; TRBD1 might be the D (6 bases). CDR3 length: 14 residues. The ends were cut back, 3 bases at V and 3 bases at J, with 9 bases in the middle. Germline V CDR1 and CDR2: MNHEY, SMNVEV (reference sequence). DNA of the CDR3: TGTGCCAGCAGTTTTCAGGGGCCCAATCAGCCCCAGCATTTT. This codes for CASSFQGPNQPQHF.

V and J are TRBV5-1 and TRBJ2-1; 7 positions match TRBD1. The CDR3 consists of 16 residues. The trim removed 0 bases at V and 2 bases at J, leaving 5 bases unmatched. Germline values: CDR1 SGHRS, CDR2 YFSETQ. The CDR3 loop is CASSLGQGVAYNEQFF. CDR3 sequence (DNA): TGCGCCAGCAGCTTGGGACAGGGTGTTGCCTACAATGAGCAGTTCTTC.

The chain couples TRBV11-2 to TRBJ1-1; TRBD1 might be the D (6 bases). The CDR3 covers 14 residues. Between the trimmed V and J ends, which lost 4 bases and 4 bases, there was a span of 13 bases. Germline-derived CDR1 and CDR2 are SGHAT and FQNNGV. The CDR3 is CASSSGQGGTEAFF. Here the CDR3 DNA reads TGTGCCAGCAGCTCCGGACAAGGGGGCACTGAAGCTTTCTTT.

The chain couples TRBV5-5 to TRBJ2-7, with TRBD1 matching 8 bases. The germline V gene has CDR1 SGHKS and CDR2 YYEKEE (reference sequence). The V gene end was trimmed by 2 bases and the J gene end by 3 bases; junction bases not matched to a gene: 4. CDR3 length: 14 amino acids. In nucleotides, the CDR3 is TGTGCCAGCAGCTTACAGGGGGTTGTCTACGAGCAGTACTTC. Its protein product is CASSLQGVVYEQYF.

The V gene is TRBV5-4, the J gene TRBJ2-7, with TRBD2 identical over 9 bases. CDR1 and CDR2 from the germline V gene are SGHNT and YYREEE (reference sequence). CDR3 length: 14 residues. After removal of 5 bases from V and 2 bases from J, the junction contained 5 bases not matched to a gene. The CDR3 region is CASRMAGGPYEQYF. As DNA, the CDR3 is TGTGCCAGCAGAATGGCGGGAGGGCCCTACGAGCAGTACTTC. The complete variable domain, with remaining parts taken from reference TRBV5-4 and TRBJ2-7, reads ETGVTQSPTHLIKTRGQQVTLRCSSQSGHNTVSWYQQALGQGPQFIFQYYREEENGRGNFPPRFSGLQFPNYSSELNVNALELDDSALYLCASRMAGGPYEQYFGPGTRLTVT.

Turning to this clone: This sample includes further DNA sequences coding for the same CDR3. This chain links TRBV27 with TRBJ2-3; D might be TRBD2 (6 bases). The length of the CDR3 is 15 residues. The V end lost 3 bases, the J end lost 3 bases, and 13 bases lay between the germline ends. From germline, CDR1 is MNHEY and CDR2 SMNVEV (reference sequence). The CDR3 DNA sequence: TGTGCCAGCAGTTTGGCCGGGGGTTCGACAGATACGCAGTATTTT. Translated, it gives CASSLAGGSTDTQYF.

CDR3 sequence (DNA): TGTGCCAGCAGCCCTCTAGCGGGAGGGGTACGGGAGACCCAGTACTTC. Translated: CASSPLAGGVRETQYF. V and J are TRBV7-2 and TRBJ2-5, with 12 bases aligning to TRBD2. J gave up 5 bases and V 5 bases, and 9 bases lay outside the gene matches. This CDR3 is 16 amino acids long. Germline assignment: CDR1 SGHTA and CDR2 FQGNSA.

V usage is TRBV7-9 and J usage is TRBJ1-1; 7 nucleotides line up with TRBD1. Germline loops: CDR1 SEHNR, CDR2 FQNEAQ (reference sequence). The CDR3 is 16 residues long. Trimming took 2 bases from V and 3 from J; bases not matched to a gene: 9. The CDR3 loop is CASSLTPGGKDTEAFF. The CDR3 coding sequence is TGTGCCAGCAGCTTAACCCCAGGGGGTAAGGACACTGAAGCTTTCTTT.

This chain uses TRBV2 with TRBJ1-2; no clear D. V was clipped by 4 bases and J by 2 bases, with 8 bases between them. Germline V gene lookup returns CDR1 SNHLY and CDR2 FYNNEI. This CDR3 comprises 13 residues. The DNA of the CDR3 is TGTGCCAGCAGTGGTCGGCGCAACTATGGCTACACCTTC. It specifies CASSGRRNYGYTF. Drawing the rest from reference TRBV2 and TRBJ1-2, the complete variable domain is EPEVTQTPSHQVTQMGQEVILRCVPISNHLYFYWYRQILGQKVEFLVSFYNNEISEKSEIFDDQFSVERPDGSNFTLKIRSTKLEDSAMYFCASSGRRNYGYTFGSGTRLTVV.

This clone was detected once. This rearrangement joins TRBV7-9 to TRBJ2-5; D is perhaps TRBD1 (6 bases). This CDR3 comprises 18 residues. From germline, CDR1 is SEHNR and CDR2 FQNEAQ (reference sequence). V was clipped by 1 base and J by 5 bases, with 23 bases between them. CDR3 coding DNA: TGTGCCAGCAGCTTAGTCCAGGAAAACAAGCTAAGGGGGGAGACCCAGTACTTC. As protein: CASSLVQENKLRGETQYF.

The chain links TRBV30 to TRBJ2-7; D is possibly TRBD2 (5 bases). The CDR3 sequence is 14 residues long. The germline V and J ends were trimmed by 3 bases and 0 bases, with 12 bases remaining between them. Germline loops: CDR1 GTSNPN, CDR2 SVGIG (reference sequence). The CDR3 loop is CAWSLRGYSYEQYF. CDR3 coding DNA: TGTGCCTGGAGCCTTAGAGGGTACTCCTACGAGCAGTACTTC. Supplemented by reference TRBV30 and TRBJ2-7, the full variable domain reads SQTIHQWPATLVQPVGSPLSLECTVEGTSNPNLYWYRQAAGRGLQLLFYSVGIGQISSEVPQNLSASRPQDRQFILSSKKLLLSDSGFYLCAWSLRGYSYEQYFGPGTRLTVT.

CDR3 sequence: CASRDDLTDTQYF. The CDR3 coding sequence is TGTGCCAGCAGGGACGACCTCACAGATACGCAGTATTTT. The chain is built from TRBV2 and TRBJ2-3; D gene uncertain. The CDR3 covers 13 residues. Germline V CDR1 and CDR2: SNHLY, FYNNEI. The ends were cut back, 6 bases at V and 2 bases at J, with 9 bases in the middle.

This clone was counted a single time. CDR3 in amino acids: CASSDMTRLNEKLFF. CDR3 nucleotide sequence: TGTGCCAGCAGTGACATGACACGCCTTAATGAAAAACTGTTTTTT. The J gene is TRBJ1-4, the V gene TRBV27; D remains unclear. The CDR3 totals 15 residues. The germline gives CDR1 MNHEY, CDR2 SMNVEV (reference sequence). V dropped 5 bases and J dropped 4 bases, with 14 bases sitting between them.

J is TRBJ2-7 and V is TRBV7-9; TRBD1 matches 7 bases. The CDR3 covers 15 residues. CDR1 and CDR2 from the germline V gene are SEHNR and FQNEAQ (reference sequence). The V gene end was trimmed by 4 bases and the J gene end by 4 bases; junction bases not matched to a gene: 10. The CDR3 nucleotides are TGTGCCAGCAGCTGGGGGCCGGGACAGTTTTACGAGCAGTACTTC. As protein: CASSWGPGQFYEQYF.

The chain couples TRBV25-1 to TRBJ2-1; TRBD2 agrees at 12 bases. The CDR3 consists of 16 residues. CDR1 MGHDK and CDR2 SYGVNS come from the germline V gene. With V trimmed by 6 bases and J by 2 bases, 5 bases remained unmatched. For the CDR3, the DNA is TGTGCCAGCAGCGAAAGGACTAGCGGGACCTACAATGAGCAGTTCTTC. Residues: CASSERTSGTYNEQFF.

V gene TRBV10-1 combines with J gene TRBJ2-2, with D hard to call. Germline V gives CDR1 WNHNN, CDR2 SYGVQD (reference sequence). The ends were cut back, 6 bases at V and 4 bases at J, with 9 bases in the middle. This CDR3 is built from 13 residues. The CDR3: CASSDTITGELFF. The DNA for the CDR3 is TGCGCCAGCAGCGACACAATCACCGGGGAGCTGTTTTTT.

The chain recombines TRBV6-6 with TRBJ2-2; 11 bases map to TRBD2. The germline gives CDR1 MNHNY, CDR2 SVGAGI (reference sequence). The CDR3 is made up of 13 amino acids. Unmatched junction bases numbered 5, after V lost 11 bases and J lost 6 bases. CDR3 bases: TGTGCCGTACTAGCGGGAGTTGCCGGGGAGCTGTTTTTT. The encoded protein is CAVLAGVAGELFF.

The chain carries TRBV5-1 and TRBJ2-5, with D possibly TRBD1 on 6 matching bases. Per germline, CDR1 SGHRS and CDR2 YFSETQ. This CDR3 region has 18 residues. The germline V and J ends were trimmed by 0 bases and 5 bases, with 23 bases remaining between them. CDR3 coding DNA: TGCGCCAGCAGCTTGGAACTACTGGGAACAGGGCGGCACGAGACCCAGTACTTC. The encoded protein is CASSLELLGTGRHETQYF. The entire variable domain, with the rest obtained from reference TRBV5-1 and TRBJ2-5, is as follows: KAGVTQTPRYLIKTRGQQVTLSCSPISGHRSVSWYQQTPGQGLQFLFEYFSETQRNKGNFPGRFSGRQFSNSRSEMNVSTLELGDSALYLCASSLELLGTGRHETQYFGPGTRLLVL.

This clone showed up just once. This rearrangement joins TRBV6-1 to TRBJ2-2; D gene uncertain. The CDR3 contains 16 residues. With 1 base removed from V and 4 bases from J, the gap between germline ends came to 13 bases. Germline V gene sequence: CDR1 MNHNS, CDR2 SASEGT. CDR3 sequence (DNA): TGTGCCAGCAGTGAAGGAGAAGGAGTTTTCACCGGGGAGCTGTTTTTT. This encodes CASSEGEGVFTGELFF.